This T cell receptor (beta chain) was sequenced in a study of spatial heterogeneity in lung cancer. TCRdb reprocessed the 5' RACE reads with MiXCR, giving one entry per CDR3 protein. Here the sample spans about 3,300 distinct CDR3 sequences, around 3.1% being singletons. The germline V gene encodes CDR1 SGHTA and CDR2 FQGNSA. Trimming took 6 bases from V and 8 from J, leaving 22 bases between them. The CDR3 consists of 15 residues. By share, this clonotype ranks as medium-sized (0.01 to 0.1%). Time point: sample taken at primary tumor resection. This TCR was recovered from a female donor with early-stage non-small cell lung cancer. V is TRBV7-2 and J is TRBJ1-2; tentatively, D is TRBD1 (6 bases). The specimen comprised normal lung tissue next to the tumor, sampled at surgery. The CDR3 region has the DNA TGTGCCAGCAGATCCCCCACCGGGAGGGGGAGAGGCTACACCTTC. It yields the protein CASRSPTGRGRGYTF.